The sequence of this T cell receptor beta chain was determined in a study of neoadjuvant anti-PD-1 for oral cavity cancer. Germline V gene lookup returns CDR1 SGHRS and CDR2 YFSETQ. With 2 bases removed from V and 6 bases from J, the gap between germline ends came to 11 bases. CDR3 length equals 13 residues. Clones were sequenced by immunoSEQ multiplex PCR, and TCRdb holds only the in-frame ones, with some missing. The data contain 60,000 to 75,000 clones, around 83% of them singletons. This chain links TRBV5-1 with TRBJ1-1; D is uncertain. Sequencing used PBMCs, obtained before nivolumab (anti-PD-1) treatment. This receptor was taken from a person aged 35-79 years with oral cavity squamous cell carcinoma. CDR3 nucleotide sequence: TGCGCCAGCAGCTTTAACTACGGGCCTGAAGCTTTCTTT. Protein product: CASSFNYGPEAFF.